This entry is about one TCR beta chain. The data were taken from a study of blood T cell repertoires in COVID-19. Study-level information: Material from acute and convalescent COVID-19 was sourced from the United States, Italy and Spain. Nucleic acid was either cDNA or gDNA, and it came from T cells, B-cell-depleted T cells, or PBMCs.

Profiled with immunoSEQ multiplex PCR; TCRdb holds only in-frame clones, not every one. This sample has approximately 280,000 clones; 89% occur once, and the top ten carry around an eighth. Germline CDR1 is MNHEY and CDR2 is SVGAGI. The CDR3 sequence is 14 residues long. Trimming removed 6 bases at V and 1 base at J, with 12 bases between. The TCR comes from an older woman with acute or convalescent COVID-19. The chain links TRBV6-5 to TRBJ1-1; tentatively, D is TRBD1 (6 bases). Material for sequencing was peripheral blood. Here the CDR3 reads CASSNPGQNTEAFF. The DNA for the CDR3 is TGTGCCAGCAGCAACCCGGGACAGAACACTGAAGCTTTCTTT.